This is a list of T cell receptor beta chains from one sample in a study of blood T cells in healthy people across ages. A single record per CDR3 protein comes from TCRdb applying MiXCR to the 5' RACE reads. The sample gives just over 1 million distinct CDR3 sequences, 40% to 50% of which show up once; approximately 20% is in the top ten. The sequenced material came from blood. All receptors come from a woman aged 60-75 years in good health. Both conserved end residues are part of each CDR3. The D gene is left open where the match is weak. Clone sizes are given selectively: once, few, many, or a class where the clone is expanded.

>NA|15|NA|TRBV9|TRBJ2-7
TGTGCCAGCAGCGTAGGGGGGGCGGAGGTCTACGAGCAGTACTTC
CASSVGGAEVYEQYF
>NA|17|TRBD1|TRBV9|TRBJ2-1
TGTGCCAGCAGCCCCGGCCCGGGACAGGGGTTCGTCAATGAGCAGTTCTTC
CASSPGPGQGFVNEQFF
>NA|13|TRBD1|TRBV29-1|TRBJ2-5
TGCAGCGGGCAGACAGGGGGGTACAATGAGCAGTACTTC
CSGQTGGYNEQYF
>NA|14|TRBD1|TRBV6-6|TRBJ2-1
TGTGCCAGCAGTTACGGGACAGGGGGAGAGACCCAGTTCTTC
CASSYGTGGETQFF
>NA|17|NA|TRBV5-4|TRBJ2-5
TGTGCCAGCAGCTCGAGGGCCTGGGGGACGTACCAAGAGACCCAGTACTTC
CASSSRAWGTYQETQYF
>NA|14|NA|TRBV29-1|TRBJ2-5
TGCAGCGCCCAAGTTGACGGGACGCCTAGGGAGCAGTACTTC
CSAQVDGTPREQYF
>few|13|NA|TRBV6-5|TRBJ2-1
TGTGCCAGCAGTTACGGCTACTCCTCGGTGCAGTTCTTC
CASSYGYSSVQFF
>NA|18|NA|TRBV12-3/TRBV12-4|TRBJ1-5
TGTGCCAGCAGTTTAGGGCGGGGGGGGGCGTTAAGCAATCAGCCCCAGCATTTT
CASSLGRGGALSNQPQHF
>many|16|TRBD2|TRBV6-2/TRBV6-3|TRBJ2-7
TGTGCCAGCAGTCCCAACAGACTAGCGGGGAGCTACGAGCAGTACTTC
CASSPNRLAGSYEQYF
>NA|14|NA|TRBV20-1|TRBJ2-7
TGCAGTGCTAGCGAATCCTGGGGCGCGGTGGAGCAGTACTTC
CSASESWGAVEQYF
>NA|12|NA|TRBV29-1|TRBJ2-5
TGCAGCGCCCTAAAGAGTCTGGAGACCCAGTACTTC
CSALKSLETQYF
>NA|15|TRBD1|TRBV27|TRBJ2-3
TGTGCCAGCCAGACCGGACAGGGGTTTTGGGATACGCAGTATTTT
CASQTGQGFWDTQYF
>few|14|NA|TRBV5-1|TRBJ2-5
TGCGCCAGCAGCGGCCGGTCGCTGCTAGAGACCCAGTACTTC
CASSGRSLLETQYF
>few|16|TRBD2|TRBV6-1|TRBJ2-3
TGTGCCAGCAGTCAAGGACTAGCGGGAACCGGAGATACGCAGTATTTT
CASSQGLAGTGDTQYF
>NA|14|NA|TRBV4-1|TRBJ2-3
TGCGCCAGCAGCCAAGTTGGTTCGGTAGATACGCAGTATTTT
CASSQVGSVDTQYF
>NA|17|NA|TRBV6-1|TRBJ2-5
TGTGCCAGCAGTGTACGAAGGACGGCCCAGGGGAAGGAGACCCAGTACTTC
CASSVRRTAQGKETQYF
>NA|15|TRBD1|TRBV28|TRBJ2-4
TGTGCCAGCACACATCCCGGGACAGGGAAAGGTGAGCAGTACTTC
CASTHPGTGKGEQYF
>NA|13|NA|TRBV27|TRBJ2-7
TGTGCCAGCGGATACTACCGCGGTGGCGAGCAGTACTTC
CASGYYRGGEQYF
>NA|13|TRBD1|TRBV29-1|TRBJ1-4
TGCAGCGTTTCAGGGGGGAACAATGAAAAACTGTTTTTT
CSVSGGNNEKLFF
>few|13|NA|TRBV10-3|TRBJ2-7
TGTGCCATTCATGGCAGTCTCTCCTACGAGCAGTACTTC
CAIHGSLSYEQYF
>NA|11|NA|TRBV29-1|TRBJ1-4
TGCAGCGTTGGAAACTTTGAAAAACTGTTTTTT
CSVGNFEKLFF
>few|12|NA|TRBV12-3/TRBV12-4|TRBJ1-2
TGTGCCAGCAGTTTTATTTGGGGTATCCACACCTTC
CASSFIWGIHTF
>NA|12|NA|TRBV15|TRBJ1-5
TGTGCCACCAGCAGACGCGGTCGCCACGAGCATTTT
CATSRRGRHEHF
>NA|12|NA|TRBV28|TRBJ2-4
TGTGCCAGCAGTTTAAGTGGGTGGGAGCAGTACTTC
CASSLSGWEQYF
>NA|13|TRBD1|TRBV20-1|TRBJ2-7
TGCAGTGCTAGCGGGACAGCCACCTACGAGCAGTACTTC
CSASGTATYEQYF
>few|13|NA|TRBV6-5|TRBJ2-3
TGTGCCAGCAGTTCAGGGAGCGCAGATACGCAGTATTTT
CASSSGSADTQYF
>few|13|NA|TRBV20-1|TRBJ2-3
TGCAGTGCTAGAGATACTATCACAGATACGCAGTATTTT
CSARDTITDTQYF
>NA|16|NA|TRBV6-5|TRBJ1-1
TGTGCCAGCAGTTACTCGAGACAAACCATGAACACTGAAGCTTTCTTT
CASSYSRQTMNTEAFF
>NA|13|NA|TRBV29-1|TRBJ1-1
TGCAGCGTTGAAAAGGGAGGAGGCACTGAAGCTTTCTTT
CSVEKGGGTEAFF
>NA|14|TRBD1|TRBV6-2/TRBV6-3|TRBJ2-2
TGTGCCAGCAGTTTAGACAGGGGCGGCGGGGAGCTGTTTTTT
CASSLDRGGGELFF
>NA|15|TRBD2|TRBV7-9|TRBJ2-3
TGTGCCAGCAGCTACCCCGGGACTAGAGTAGATACGCAGTATTTT
CASSYPGTRVDTQYF
>NA|15|NA|TRBV4-2|TRBJ2-5
TGTGCCAGCAGCCGTTCATCCCTGGGCGAGGAGACCCAGTACTTC
CASSRSSLGEETQYF
>NA|16|TRBD2|TRBV4-1|TRBJ2-2
TGCGCCAGCAGCCAAACTAGCGGGAGTTACACCGGGGAGCTGTTTTTT
CASSQTSGSYTGELFF
>NA|15|TRBD1|TRBV7-8|TRBJ2-7
TGTGCCAGCAGCTCCGCCCGGGACAGATCGTACGAGCAGTACTTC
CASSSARDRSYEQYF
>few|11|TRBD2|TRBV6-6|TRBJ2-7
TGTGCCGGCGGGAGCGGCTACGAGCAGTACTTC
CAGGSGYEQYF
>NA|15|TRBD2|TRBV11-2|TRBJ2-5
TGTGCCAGCAGCTTATCACTAGCGCGGCAAGAGACCCAGTACTTC
CASSLSLARQETQYF
>NA|16|NA|TRBV14|TRBJ2-1
TGTGCCAGCAGCCAAGAAGGCTACGACTGGTCGGGTGAGCAGTTCTTC
CASSQEGYDWSGEQFF
>few|15|NA|TRBV10-3|TRBJ2-7
TGTGCCATCAGCTTAACAGGGACTCTTGCCCACGAGCAGTACTTC
CAISLTGTLAHEQYF
>many|14|TRBD1|TRBV18|TRBJ2-7
TGTGCCAGCAGTCCCGACAGGGGGACCTACGAGCAGTACTTC
CASSPDRGTYEQYF
>NA|15|NA|TRBV15|TRBJ2-7
TGTGCCACCAGCAGAGATAAAGGGGGCTCCTACGAGCAGTACTTC
CATSRDKGGSYEQYF
>NA|14|NA|TRBV12-3/TRBV12-4|TRBJ2-3
TGTGCCAGCAGTTTTGGTCTAGACACAGATACGCAGTATTTT
CASSFGLDTDTQYF
>few|15|NA|TRBV27|TRBJ2-7
TGTGCCAGCAGTTTAAAAGGGCGACAGGCCGACGAGCAGTACTTC
CASSLKGRQADEQYF
>NA|15|TRBD2|TRBV12-3/TRBV12-4|TRBJ2-1
TGTGCCAGCAGTAAAGCGGGAGTCTTCCACAATGAGCAGTTCTTC
CASSKAGVFHNEQFF
>few|12|NA|TRBV20-1|TRBJ2-7
TGCAGCCTGGGTGGGGGGTATTACGAGCAGTACTTC
CSLGGGYYEQYF
>NA|15|TRBD2|TRBV9|TRBJ2-1
TGTGCCAGCAGCGTAGTAGCGGGTATTGGGAATGAGCAGTTCTTC
CASSVVAGIGNEQFF
>NA|12|NA|TRBV11-2|TRBJ1-4
TGTGCCAGCAGGGGGGTCGGAGAAAAACTGTTTTTT
CASRGVGEKLFF
>NA|13|NA|TRBV20-1|TRBJ1-2
TGCAGTGCTAGGAGGCAGGGAAACTATGGCTACACCTTC
CSARRQGNYGYTF
>few|14|NA|TRBV7-2|TRBJ2-7
TGTGCCAGCAGCTTATCGCACAGGATCTACGAGCAGTACTTC
CASSLSHRIYEQYF
>few|15|NA|TRBV9|TRBJ1-4
TGTGCCAGCAGTGAAGACGGGCCAGGGCGCGGAAAACTGTTTTTT
CASSEDGPGRGKLFF
>few|14|NA|TRBV7-2|TRBJ2-1
TGTGCCAGCAGCCTAGCGAGTTGGTACAATGAGCAGTTCTTC
CASSLASWYNEQFF
>NA|15|NA|TRBV5-1|TRBJ2-5
TGCGCCAGCAGCTTGGGAGCGCGGGGTAAAGAGACCCAGTACTTC
CASSLGARGKETQYF
>NA|14|NA|TRBV20-1|TRBJ2-1
TGCAGTGCTAGAGGGGTGGACACTTACAATGAGCAGTTCTTC
CSARGVDTYNEQFF
>NA|16|NA|TRBV7-2|TRBJ2-7
TGTGCCAGCAGCTCCTCCTCAGGGGAACTATCCTACGAGCAGTACTTC
CASSSSSGELSYEQYF